This entry concerns a single T cell receptor (beta chain). These data are taken from a study of control samples from healthy donors and cancer patients. This CDR3 contains 15 residues. Per germline, CDR1 MNHEY and CDR2 SVGAGI. With 5 bases removed from V and 5 bases from J, the gap between germline ends came to 15 bases. Sequenced by immunoSEQ multiplex PCR; TCRdb stores in-frame clones only, minus some. Found here are approximately 100,000 clones, approximately 78% of them singletons; the top ten hold 1.5% to 2.5%. The origin of this receptor is a man between 60 and 75 years old in good health. This chain uses TRBV6-5 with TRBJ1-4, with a weak D call TRBD1 (6 bases). Material for sequencing was blood. CDR3 amino acids: CASSPTQGKNEKLFF. CDR3 bases: TGTGCCAGCAGTCCGACACAGGGCAAGAATGAAAAACTGTTTTTT.